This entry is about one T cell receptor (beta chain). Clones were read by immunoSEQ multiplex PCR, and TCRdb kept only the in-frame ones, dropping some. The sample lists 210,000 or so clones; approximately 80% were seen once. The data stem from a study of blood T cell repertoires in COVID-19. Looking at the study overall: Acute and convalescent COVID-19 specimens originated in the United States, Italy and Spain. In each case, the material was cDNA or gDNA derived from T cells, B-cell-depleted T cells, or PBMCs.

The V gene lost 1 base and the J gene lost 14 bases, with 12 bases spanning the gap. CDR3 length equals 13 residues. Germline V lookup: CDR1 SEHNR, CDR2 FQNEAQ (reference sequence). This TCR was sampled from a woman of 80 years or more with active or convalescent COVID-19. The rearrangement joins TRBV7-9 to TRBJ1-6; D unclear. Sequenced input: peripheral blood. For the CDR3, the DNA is TGTGCCAGCAGCTTAGAAGCGGAATCGACCCTCCACTTT. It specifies CASSLEAESTLHF.